This T cell receptor beta chain was recorded in a study of memory CD8 T cells in hepatitis C reinfection. Clones were sequenced by immunoSEQ multiplex PCR, and TCRdb holds only the in-frame ones, with some missing. Altogether 2,500 to 3,000 clones are present, approximately 90% being singletons, with the ten largest covering less than 25%. Time point specified: peak reinfection, 3 to 8 weeks after reinfection detection. TCR sequencing was done directly ex vivo on sorted cells, without expansion in vitro. The receptor was isolated from a man in his forties or fifties with hepatitis C virus infection. The sample comprised naive CD8+ T cells sorted from blood.

The CDR3 reads CASSKEGLAGFSYEQYF. The CDR3 nucleotides are TGTGCCAGCAGCAAAGAGGGACTAGCGGGTTTTTCCTACGAGCAGTACTTC. The V call is TRBV21-1, the J call TRBJ2-7; the D call in the table, TRBD2, was not verified against the DNA. TRBV21-1 is reported as a pseudogene. CDR3 length: 17 amino acids.